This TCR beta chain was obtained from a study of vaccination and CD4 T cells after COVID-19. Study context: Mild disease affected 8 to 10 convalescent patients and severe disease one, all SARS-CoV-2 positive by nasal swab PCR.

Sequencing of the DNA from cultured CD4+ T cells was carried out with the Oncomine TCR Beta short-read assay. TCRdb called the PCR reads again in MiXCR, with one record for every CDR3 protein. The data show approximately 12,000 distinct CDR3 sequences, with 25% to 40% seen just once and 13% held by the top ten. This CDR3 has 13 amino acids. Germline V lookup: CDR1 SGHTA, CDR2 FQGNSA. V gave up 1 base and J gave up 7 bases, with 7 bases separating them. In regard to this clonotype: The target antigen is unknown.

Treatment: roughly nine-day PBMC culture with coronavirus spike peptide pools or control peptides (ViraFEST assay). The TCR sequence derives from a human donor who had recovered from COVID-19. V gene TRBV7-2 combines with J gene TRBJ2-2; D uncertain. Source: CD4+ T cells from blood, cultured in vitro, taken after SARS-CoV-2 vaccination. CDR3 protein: CASSLVGLGELFF. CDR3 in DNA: TGTGCCAGCAGCTTAGTAGGTCTCGGGGAGCTGTTTTTT.